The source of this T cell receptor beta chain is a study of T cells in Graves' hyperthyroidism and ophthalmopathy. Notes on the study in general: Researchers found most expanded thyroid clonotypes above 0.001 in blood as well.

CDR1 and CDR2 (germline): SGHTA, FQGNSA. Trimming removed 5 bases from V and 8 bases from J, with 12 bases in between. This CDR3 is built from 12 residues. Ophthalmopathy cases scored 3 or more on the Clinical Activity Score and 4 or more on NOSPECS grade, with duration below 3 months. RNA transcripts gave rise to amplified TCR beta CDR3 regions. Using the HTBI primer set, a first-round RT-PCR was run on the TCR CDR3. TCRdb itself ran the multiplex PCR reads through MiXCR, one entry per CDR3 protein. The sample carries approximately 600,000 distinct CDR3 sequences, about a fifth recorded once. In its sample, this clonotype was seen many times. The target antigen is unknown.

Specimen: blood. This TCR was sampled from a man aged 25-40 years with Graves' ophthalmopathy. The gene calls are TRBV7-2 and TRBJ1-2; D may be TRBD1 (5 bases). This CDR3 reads CASSPGRGGYTF. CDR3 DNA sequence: TGTGCCAGCAGCCCCGGAAGGGGAGGCTACACCTTC.